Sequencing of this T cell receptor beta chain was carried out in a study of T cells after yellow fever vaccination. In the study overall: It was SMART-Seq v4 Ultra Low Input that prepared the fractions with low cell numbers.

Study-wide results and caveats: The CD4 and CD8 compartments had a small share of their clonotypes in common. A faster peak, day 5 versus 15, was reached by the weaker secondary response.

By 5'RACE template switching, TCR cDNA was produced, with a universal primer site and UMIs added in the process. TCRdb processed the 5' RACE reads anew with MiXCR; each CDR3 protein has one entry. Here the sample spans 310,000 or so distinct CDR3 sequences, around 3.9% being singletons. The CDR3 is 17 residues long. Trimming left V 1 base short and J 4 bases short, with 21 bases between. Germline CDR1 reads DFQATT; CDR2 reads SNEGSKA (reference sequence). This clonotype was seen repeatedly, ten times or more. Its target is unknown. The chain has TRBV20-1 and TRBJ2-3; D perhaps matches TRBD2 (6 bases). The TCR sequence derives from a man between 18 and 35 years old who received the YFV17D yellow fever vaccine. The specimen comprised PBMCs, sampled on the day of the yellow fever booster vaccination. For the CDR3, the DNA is TGCAGTGCTAGAGGACTAGTGATCATGGGAAGGGCAGATACGCAGTATTTT. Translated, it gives CSARGLVIMGRADTQYF.